The 7 T cell receptor beta chains presented below share a single source sample, sequenced in a study of blood T cell repertoires in COVID-19. Profiling relied on immunoSEQ multiplex PCR, and the TCRdb table lists in-frame clones only, not all of them. The sample holds tens of thousands of clones; around 90% are singletons and the top ten take roughly 4%. The material sequenced was peripheral blood. The receptors come from a man over 45 with active COVID-19.

The rearrangement joins TRBV6-5 to TRBJ1-2; a possible D gene is TRBD1 (5 bases). Germline-derived CDR1 and CDR2 are MNHEY and SVGAGI. This CDR3 comprises 14 residues. The germline V and J ends were trimmed by 2 bases and 5 bases, with 12 bases remaining between them. The CDR3: CASSYGAGYYGYTF. CDR3 bases: TGTGCCAGCAGTTACGGGGCAGGGTATTATGGCTACACCTTC.

The chain carries TRBV27 and TRBJ2-7, with TRBD1 matching 8 bases. With V trimmed by 7 bases and J by 5 bases, 13 bases remained unmatched. The CDR3 is 15 residues long. Germline assignment: CDR1 MNHEY and CDR2 SMNVEV (reference sequence). For the CDR3, the DNA is TGTGCCAGCACCCCGCCACAGGGGGGCTCTAACGAGCAGTACTTC. This gives the protein CASTPPQGGSNEQYF.

The chain joins TRBV15 to TRBJ2-3, with 8 positions matching TRBD2. CDR3 length: 17 residues. Unmatched junction bases numbered 8, after V lost 1 base and J lost 2 bases. The germline V gene has CDR1 LNHNV and CDR2 YYDKDF (reference sequence). The CDR3 DNA follows: TGTGCCACCAGCAGAGGCGAGGGCGGGGGGTTCACAGATACGCAGTATTTT. Translated: CATSRGEGGGFTDTQYF. Full variable domain (rest looked up from reference TRBV15 and TRBJ2-3): DAMVIQNPRYQVTQFGKPVTLSCSQTLNHNVMYWYQQKSSQAPKLLFHYYDKDFNNEADTPDNFQSRRPNTSFCFLDIRSPGLGDTAMYLCATSRGEGGGFTDTQYFGPGTRLTVL.

The rearrangement links TRBV5-4 to TRBJ1-4; unclear D gene. Trimming stripped 4 bases from V and 8 bases from J, with 12 bases between. This CDR3 is built from 13 residues. Germline CDR1 reads SGHNT; CDR2 reads YYREEE (reference sequence). The CDR3 is CASSRREGEKLFF. In DNA, the CDR3 is TGTGCCAGCAGCCGTCGGGAAGGGGAAAAACTGTTTTTT.

The V gene is TRBV7-3, the J gene TRBJ2-3; maybe TRBD1 (5 bases). The germline V and J ends were trimmed by 2 bases and 1 base, with 7 bases remaining between them. The CDR3 spans 14 residues. Germline-derived CDR1 and CDR2 are SGHTA and FQGTGA. The CDR3 sequence is CASSLEGGTDTQYF. In DNA form, the CDR3 reads TGTGCCAGCAGCTTAGAAGGGGGCACAGATACGCAGTATTTT.

The CDR3: CASSEGQGYEKLFF. CDR3 DNA sequence: TGTGCCAGCAGCGAGGGACAGGGCTATGAAAAACTGTTTTTT. The V gene is TRBV7-8, the J gene TRBJ1-4, with 9 bases identical to TRBD1. J gave up 6 bases and V 5 bases, and 4 bases lay outside the gene matches. Germline-derived CDR1 and CDR2 are SGHVS and FQNEAQ. The CDR3 spans 14 residues. The full variable domain, with the rest looked up from reference TRBV7-8 and TRBJ1-4, is GAGVSQSPRYKVAKRGQDVALRCDPISGHVSLFWYQQALGQGPEFLTYFQNEAQLDKSGLPSDRFFAERPEGSVSTLKIQRTQQEDSAVYLCASSEGQGYEKLFFGSGTQLSVL.

The V gene is TRBV18, the J gene TRBJ2-7; D might be TRBD1 (6 bases). V was cut by 6 bases and J by 2 bases, with 11 bases left in between. This CDR3 comprises 13 residues. Germline V gene data show CDR1 as KGHSH and CDR2 as LQKENI. The CDR3, as DNA: TGTGCCAGCTCCCGCCGGGACACCTACGAGCAGTACTTC. It translates to CASSRRDTYEQYF.